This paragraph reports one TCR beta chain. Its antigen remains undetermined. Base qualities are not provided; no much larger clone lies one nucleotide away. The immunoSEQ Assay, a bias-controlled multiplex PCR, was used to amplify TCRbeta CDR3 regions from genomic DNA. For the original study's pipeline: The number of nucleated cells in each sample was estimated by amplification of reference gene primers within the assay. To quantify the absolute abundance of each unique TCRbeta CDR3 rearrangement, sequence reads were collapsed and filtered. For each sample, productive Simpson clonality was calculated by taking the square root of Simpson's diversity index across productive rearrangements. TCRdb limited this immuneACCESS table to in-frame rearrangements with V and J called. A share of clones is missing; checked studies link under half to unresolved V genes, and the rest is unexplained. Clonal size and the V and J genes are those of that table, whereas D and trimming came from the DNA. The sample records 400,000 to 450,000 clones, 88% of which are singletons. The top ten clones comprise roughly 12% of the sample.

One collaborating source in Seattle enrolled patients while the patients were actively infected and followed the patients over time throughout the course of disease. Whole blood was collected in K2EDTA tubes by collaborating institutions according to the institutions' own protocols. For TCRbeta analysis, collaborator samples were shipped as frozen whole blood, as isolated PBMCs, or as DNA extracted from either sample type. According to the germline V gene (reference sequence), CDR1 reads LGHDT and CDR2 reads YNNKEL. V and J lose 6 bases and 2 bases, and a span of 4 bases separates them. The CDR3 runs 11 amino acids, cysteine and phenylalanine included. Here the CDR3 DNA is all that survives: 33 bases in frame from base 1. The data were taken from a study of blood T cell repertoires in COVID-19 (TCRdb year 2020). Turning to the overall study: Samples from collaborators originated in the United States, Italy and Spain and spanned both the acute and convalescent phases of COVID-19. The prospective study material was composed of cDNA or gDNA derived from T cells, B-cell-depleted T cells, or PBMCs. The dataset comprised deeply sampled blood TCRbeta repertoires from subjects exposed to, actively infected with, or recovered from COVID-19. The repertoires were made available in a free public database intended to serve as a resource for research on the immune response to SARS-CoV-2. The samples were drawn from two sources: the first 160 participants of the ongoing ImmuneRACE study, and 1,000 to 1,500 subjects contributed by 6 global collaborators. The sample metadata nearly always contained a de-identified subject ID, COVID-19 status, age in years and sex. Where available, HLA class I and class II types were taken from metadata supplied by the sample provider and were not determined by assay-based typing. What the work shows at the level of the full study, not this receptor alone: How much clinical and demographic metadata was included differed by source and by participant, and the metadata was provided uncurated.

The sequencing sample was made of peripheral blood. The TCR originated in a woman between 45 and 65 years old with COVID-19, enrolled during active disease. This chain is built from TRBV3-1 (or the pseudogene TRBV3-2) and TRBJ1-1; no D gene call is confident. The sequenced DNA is TGTGCCAGCAGATCTAACACTGAAGCTTTCTTT. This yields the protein CASRSNTEAFF.